The 31 T cell receptor beta chains presented below share a single source sample, sequenced in a study of blood T cells in healthy people across ages. The second PCR ran roughly 6 to 11 cycles with a sample-barcoded 5' primer and J-beta primers. TCRdb analysed the 5' RACE reads with MiXCR anew, one entry per CDR3 protein. The sample has 700,000 to 950,000 distinct CDR3 sequences, 58% seen once. The sequenced sample was blood. Every receptor here comes from a man aged 25-45 years in good health.

J is TRBJ1-2 and V is TRBV6-4; tentative D call: TRBD1 (6 bases). V was pared by 3 bases and J by 4 bases, with 9 bases between. This CDR3 is built from 13 residues. Germline CDR1 and CDR2: MRHNA and SNTAGT. The CDR3 region has the DNA TGTGCCAGCAGTGAGCCAGGGGCCTATGGCTACACCTTC. Translating gives CASSEPGAYGYTF.

This clonotype was counted only a few times. This chain joins TRBV10-3 and TRBJ1-2, with D hard to call. Trimming pared 2 bases from V and 6 bases from J, leaving 10 bases between. This CDR3 comprises 13 residues. The germline V gene encodes CDR1 ENHRY and CDR2 SYGVKD. The CDR3 nucleotides read TGTGCCATCAGTGAGATTACATTCCATGGCTACACCTTC. This encodes CAISEITFHGYTF.

V usage is TRBV10-3 and J usage is TRBJ2-6; 10 nucleotides line up with TRBD1. With 3 bases clipped from V and 0 bases from J, the junction kept 2 bases outside the gene matches. The germline V gene has CDR1 ENHRY and CDR2 SYGVKD. The CDR3 extends over 17 amino acids. Here the CDR3 reads CAISDGQGVSGANVLTF. CDR3 DNA sequence: TGTGCCATCAGTGACGGACAGGGGGTCTCTGGGGCCAACGTCCTGACTTTC.

This clonotype occurred once. The chain couples TRBV20-1 to TRBJ2-1; no firm D call. This CDR3 spans 15 amino acids. Between the trimmed V and J ends, which lost 6 bases and 4 bases, there was a span of 19 bases. CDR1 is DFQATT, CDR2 SNEGSKA, per germline (reference sequence). In DNA, the CDR3 is TGCAGTGCCAACCCGAATCTGGCGGAGTACAATGAGCAGTTCTTC. Its translation: CSANPNLAEYNEQFF.

The chain combines TRBV30 with TRBJ2-5; D is perhaps TRBD1 (6 bases). The end of the DNA fits TRBJ2-7 better, so the J call may be wrong. This CDR3 contains 12 residues. Germline lookup yields CDR1 GTSNPN and CDR2 SVGIG (reference sequence). Here the CDR3 reads CAWSLGGYEQYF. Written as DNA, the CDR3 is TGTGCCTGGAGCCTAGGGGGCTACGAGCAGTACTTC.

At least ten counts were recorded for this clonotype. The chain employs TRBV6-1 and TRBJ2-6; D unclear. Germline V gene data show CDR1 as MNHNS and CDR2 as SASEGT. The CDR3 is made up of 13 amino acids. Trimming removed 6 bases from V and 0 bases from J, with 3 bases in between. The CDR3 reads CASSISGANVLTF. The DNA of the CDR3 is TGTGCCAGCAGCATCTCTGGGGCCAACGTCCTGACTTTC.

This clonotype was detected a few times. The chain employs TRBV10-3 and TRBJ2-1; TRBD2 agrees at 7 bases. Trimming took 6 bases from V and 8 from J; bases not matched to a gene: 7. This CDR3 has 13 residues. Germline V lookup: CDR1 ENHRY, CDR2 SYGVKD. In DNA, the CDR3 is TGTGCCATCAGGGAGAGTACTAGCGATGAGCAGTTCTTC. It specifies CAIRESTSDEQFF.

The rearrangement joins TRBV7-2 to TRBJ2-1; maybe TRBD2 (5 bases). Germline assignment: CDR1 SGHTA and CDR2 FQGNSA. The CDR3 covers 15 residues. The ends were cut back, 1 base at V and 3 bases at J, with 10 bases in the middle. In nucleotides, the CDR3 is TGTGCCAGCAGCTTAGTGGACGGGAACTACAATGAGCAGTTCTTC. Its protein product is CASSLVDGNYNEQFF.

This sequence joins TRBV7-2 and TRBJ2-5; D is ambiguous. This CDR3 is built from 13 residues. Germline V lookup: CDR1 SGHTA, CDR2 FQGNSA. V was clipped by 5 bases and J by 1 base, with 8 bases between them. In nucleotides, the CDR3 is TGTGCCAGCAGCAGACAAGTCCAAGAGACCCAGTACTTC. Translated: CASSRQVQETQYF.

The V and J genes are TRBV3-1 and TRBJ2-5; no reliable D call. Germline V gene sequence: CDR1 LGHDT, CDR2 YNNKEL (reference sequence). V lost 1 base and J 4 bases, leaving 19 bases between the germline ends. The CDR3 loop spans 17 amino acids. DNA for the CDR3: TGTGCCAGCAGCCAAGTATCCCTGGATACTCTGGGAGAGACCCAGTACTTC. The encoded protein is CASSQVSLDTLGETQYF.

The table lists this clonotype with a few counts. The chain uses TRBV29-1 and TRBJ2-1; D is possibly TRBD1 or TRBD2 (6 bases each). Germline V gives CDR1 SQVTM, CDR2 ANQGSEA. The CDR3 is 13 amino acids. Trimming removed 6 bases at V and 7 bases at J, with 16 bases between. The CDR3 loop reads CSVDRFLANEQFF. CDR3 nucleotides: TGCAGCGTAGACAGGTTCCTAGCGAATGAGCAGTTCTTC.

The J gene is TRBJ2-1, the V gene TRBV30; TRBD2 aligns across 7 bases. The CDR3 sequence is 15 residues long. Germline lookup yields CDR1 GTSNPN and CDR2 SVGIG (reference sequence). J gave up 5 bases and V 6 bases, and 13 bases lay outside the gene matches. CDR3 amino acids: CACQPMGRVNNEQFF. DNA of the CDR3: TGTGCCTGTCAACCCATGGGGAGGGTCAACAATGAGCAGTTCTTC. Variable domain in full (rest from reference TRBV30 and TRBJ2-1): SQTIHQWPATLVQPVGSPLSLECTVEGTSNPNLYWYRQAAGRGLQLLFYSVGIGQISSEVPQNLSASRPQDRQFILSSKKLLLSDSGFYLCACQPMGRVNNEQFFGPGTRLTVL.

The sample holds a few counts of this clonotype. The chain couples TRBV5-1 to TRBJ1-2; 7 bases match TRBD1. Germline lookup yields CDR1 SGHRS and CDR2 YFSETQ. The CDR3 has 16 residues. The V and J ends lost 4 bases and 8 bases, in that order; junction bases with no gene match: 17. CDR3 residues: CASSPESGQDWRGYTF. CDR3 DNA: TGCGCCAGCAGCCCTGAATCCGGACAGGATTGGAGAGGCTACACCTTC.

This clonotype occurred a few times. This chain uses TRBV20-1 with TRBJ2-1, with D perhaps being TRBD1 or TRBD2 (6 bases each). V was shortened by 6 bases and J by 5 bases, with 20 bases between the two germline ends. The germline V gene has CDR1 DFQATT and CDR2 SNEGSKA (reference sequence). The CDR3 length is 15 residues. For the CDR3, the DNA is TGCAGTGCCGCGGGGCGGGACTGGGACAACAATGAGCAGTTCTTC. This encodes CSAAGRDWDNNEQFF.

The chain carries TRBV20-1 and TRBJ2-5; D possibly uses TRBD1 or TRBD2 (6 bases each). The end of the DNA aligns better with TRBJ2-7, so the J call may be wrong. CDR3 length: 12 amino acids. Germline V lookup: CDR1 DFQATT, CDR2 SNEGSKA (reference sequence). The CDR3 sequence: CSARTRGYEQYF. The CDR3, as DNA: TGCAGTGCTAGGACTAGGGGGTACGAGCAGTACTTC.

The V call is TRBV20-1, the J call TRBJ2-1; 7 positions agree with TRBD1. The CDR3 runs to 15 residues. Germline CDR1 is DFQATT and CDR2 is SNEGSKA (reference sequence). J was trimmed by 6 bases and V by 3 bases; bases with no gene match: 11. The CDR3 bases are TGCAGTGCTAGGGGGGACAGCCAAAAAATCAATGAGCAGTTCTTC. Its protein product is CSARGDSQKINEQFF.

V gene TRBV7-2 combines with J gene TRBJ2-7; D remains ambiguous. V shed 4 bases and J shed 6 bases, with 16 bases lying between them. The CDR3 is 14 residues long. The V gene's germline CDR1 is SGHTA and CDR2 FQGNSA. CDR3 sequence: CASSSLGMYVEQYF. The CDR3 region has the DNA TGTGCCAGCAGCTCCTTGGGGATGTACGTCGAGCAGTACTTC.

This clonotype came up once. The chain uses TRBV7-9 and TRBJ2-3; D ambiguous. The V end was cut by 5 bases, the J end by 6 bases, with 18 bases between. The CDR3 is 15 amino acids. In germline, CDR1 is SEHNR, CDR2 FQNEAQ (reference sequence). The CDR3 sequence: CASSPREINLDTQYF. The CDR3 coding sequence is TGTGCCAGCAGCCCCCGAGAGATAAATCTGGATACGCAGTATTTT.

The CDR3: CSASLGLGNYGYTF. CDR3 coding DNA: TGCAGTGCTAGTCTGGGGTTGGGAAACTATGGCTACACCTTC. The V gene is TRBV20-1, the J gene TRBJ1-2; D is undetermined. This CDR3 spans 14 amino acids. CDR1 is DFQATT, CDR2 SNEGSKA, per germline (reference sequence). V shed 3 bases and J shed 2 bases, with 13 bases lying between them.

This clonotype was counted at least ten times. The chain joins TRBV29-1 to TRBJ1-2; D is ambiguous. V dropped 1 base and J dropped 2 bases, with 14 bases sitting between them. The V gene's germline CDR1 is SQVTM and CDR2 ANQGSEA. The CDR3 is made up of 15 amino acids. The CDR3 spells CSVEGSPGTNYGYTF. The CDR3 coding sequence is TGCAGCGTTGAAGGTAGTCCAGGTACCAACTATGGCTACACCTTC.

The chain is built from TRBV7-2 and TRBJ2-3, with a possible D match to TRBD2 (5 bases). The V gene lost 1 base and the J gene lost 5 bases, with 10 bases spanning the gap. Germline values: CDR1 SGHTA, CDR2 FQGNSA. This CDR3 comprises 14 residues. CDR3: CASSLVRGLDTQYF. DNA of the CDR3: TGTGCCAGCAGCTTAGTCCGAGGGCTAGATACGCAGTATTTT.

This chain connects TRBV20-1 to TRBJ1-5, with unresolved D. The CDR3 extends over 12 amino acids. Trimming pared 0 bases from V and 10 bases from J, leaving 10 bases between. Looked up from germline, CDR1 is DFQATT and CDR2 is SNEGSKA (reference sequence). CDR3 region: CSAREWPGPQHF. CDR3 in DNA: TGCAGTGCTAGAGAATGGCCCGGTCCCCAGCATTTT.

This clonotype was detected once. The junction differs from germline at one of its ends, possibly a read error. V gene TRBV4-3 combines with J gene TRBJ1-2; a weak D match, TRBD1 (5 bases). Germline V gives CDR1 LGHNA, CDR2 YSLEER. CDR3 length: 15 amino acids. In nucleotides, the CDR3 is TGCGTCAGCAGCCCCGAAGGAACAGGAGGTTTGGGCTACACCTTC. Translation: CVSSPEGTGGLGYTF.

In this sample, this clonotype turned up many times. The chain links TRBV29-1 to TRBJ1-4; 9 bases agree with TRBD1. The CDR3 has 13 amino acids. With V trimmed by 7 bases and J by 5 bases, 5 bases remained unmatched. Germline CDR1 is SQVTM and CDR2 is ANQGSEA. The CDR3 loop is CSGSGQGNEKLFF. For the CDR3, the DNA is TGCAGCGGGTCTGGACAGGGGAATGAAAAACTGTTTTTT.

V is TRBV7-2 and J is TRBJ1-2; 7 nucleotides line up with TRBD1. The CDR3 runs 14 residues. Germline V gene sequence: CDR1 SGHTA, CDR2 FQGNSA. V dropped 2 bases and J dropped 6; count of bases not matched to a gene: 6. CDR3 protein: CASSLHRQGDGYTF. DNA of the CDR3: TGTGCCAGCAGCTTACATCGACAGGGCGATGGCTACACCTTC.

This chain links TRBV7-2 with TRBJ2-7; D is tentatively TRBD1 or TRBD2 (5 bases each). Per germline, CDR1 SGHTA and CDR2 FQGNSA. V was shortened by 2 bases and J by 1 base, with 9 bases between the two germline ends. This CDR3 contains 14 residues. The CDR3 sequence: CASSLQGASYEQYF. CDR3 DNA sequence: TGTGCCAGCAGCTTACAGGGAGCGTCCTACGAGCAGTACTTC.

Turning to this clonotype: A much larger clone is a single base away; this may be a read error. The genes are TRBV6-1 and TRBJ2-6; D may be TRBD1 or TRBD2 (5 bases each). The CDR3 covers 19 residues. The germline CDR1 and CDR2 sequences are MNHNS and SASEGT. V was pared by 6 bases and J by 0 bases, with 21 bases between. The CDR3 DNA sequence: TGTGCCAGCAGACCGCTAATACAGGCGGAGGACTCTGGGGCCAACGTCCTGACTTTC. This codes for CASRPLIQAEDSGANVLTF.

The V gene is TRBV25-1, the J gene TRBJ1-2; the D is unclear. This CDR3 has 12 residues. In germline, CDR1 is MGHDK, CDR2 SYGVNS. V shed 3 bases and J shed 7 bases, with 9 bases lying between them. This CDR3 is CASSDRSIGYTF. CDR3 sequence (DNA): TGTGCCAGCAGTGATAGGTCAATTGGCTACACCTTC.

This chain links TRBV12-3 or TRBV12-4 with TRBJ1-5; no definite D call. The CDR3 consists of 15 residues. V was pared by 2 bases and J by 0 bases, with 8 bases between. The CDR3 nucleotides read TGTGCCAGCAGTTTATCCGGGAATAGCAATCAGCCCCAGCATTTT. It specifies CASSLSGNSNQPQHF.

The chain joins TRBV2 to TRBJ1-4; 7 positions match TRBD1. The CDR3 has 15 amino acids. V shed 2 bases and J 7 bases; nucleotides not matched to a gene: 7. The germline V gene has CDR1 SNHLY and CDR2 FYNNEI. The CDR3 sequence: CASSETRQGGEKLFF. Written as DNA, the CDR3 is TGTGCCAGCAGTGAAACGCGACAGGGCGGTGAAAAACTGTTTTTT. The complete variable domain, with remaining parts taken from reference TRBV2 and TRBJ1-4, reads EPEVTQTPSHQVTQMGQEVILRCVPISNHLYFYWYRQILGQKVEFLVSFYNNEISEKSEIFDDQFSVERPDGSNFTLKIRSTKLEDSAMYFCASSETRQGGEKLFFGSGTQLSVL.

J is TRBJ2-3 and V is TRBV7-9; a possible D gene is TRBD1 (6 bases). Germline CDR1 SEHNR, CDR2 FQNEAQ (reference sequence). With 10 bases removed from V and 4 bases from J, the gap between germline ends came to 12 bases. This CDR3 region has 12 residues. The chain's CDR3 is CAIGTTSDTQYF. The CDR3 DNA sequence: TGTGCCATTGGGACAACATCAGATACGCAGTATTTT.